This record covers a single T cell receptor beta chain. Its antigen is not identified. 13 Jbeta primers and 60 Vbeta primers were used for the PCR. TCRdb's table, derived via immunoSEQ multiplex PCR, lists solely in-frame clones and lacks some. The sample includes some 140,000 clones, about 82% of them seen just once. This sample stems from a study of cytomegalovirus exposure and HLA in healthy donors. Study results and caveats: The sole available immune exposure information was CMV serostatus. Productive status was seen about 90% or about 30% of the time for most TCR beta V segments in an earlier analysis.

The study sampled nominally healthy donors, though unrecorded immune exposures were likely. V shed 3 bases and J shed 4 bases, with 15 bases lying between them. CDR1 MDHEN and CDR2 SYDVKM come from the germline V gene. The CDR3 contains 15 residues. Input material: PBMCs. The V gene is TRBV28, the J gene TRBJ1-2; TRBD1 might be the D (6 bases). This clonotype was obtained from a female donor in good health and CMV-seropositive. This CDR3 reads CASSLPGQLGYGYTF. In DNA, the CDR3 is TGTGCCAGCAGTTTGCCAGGACAGTTGGGCTATGGCTACACCTTC.